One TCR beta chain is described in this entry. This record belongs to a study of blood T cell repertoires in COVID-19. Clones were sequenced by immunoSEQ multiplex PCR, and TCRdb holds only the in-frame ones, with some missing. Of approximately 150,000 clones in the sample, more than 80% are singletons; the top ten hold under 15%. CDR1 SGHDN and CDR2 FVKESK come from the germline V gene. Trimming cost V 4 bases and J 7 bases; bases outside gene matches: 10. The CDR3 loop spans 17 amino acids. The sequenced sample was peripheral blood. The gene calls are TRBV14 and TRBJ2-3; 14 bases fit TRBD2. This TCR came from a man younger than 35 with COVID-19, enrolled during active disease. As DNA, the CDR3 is TGTGCCAGCAGCCGAGGACTAGCGGGAGGAGGAGAGAATACGCAGTATTTT. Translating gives CASSRGLAGGGENTQYF.